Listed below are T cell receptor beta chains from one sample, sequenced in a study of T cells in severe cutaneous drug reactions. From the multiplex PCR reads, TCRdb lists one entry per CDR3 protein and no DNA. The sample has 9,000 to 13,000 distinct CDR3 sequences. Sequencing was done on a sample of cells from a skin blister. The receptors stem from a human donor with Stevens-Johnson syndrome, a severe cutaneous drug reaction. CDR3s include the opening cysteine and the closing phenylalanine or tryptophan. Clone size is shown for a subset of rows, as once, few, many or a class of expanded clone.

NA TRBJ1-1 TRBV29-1 CSGCRGLGTEAFF
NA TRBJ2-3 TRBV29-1 CSVRRQTDTQYF
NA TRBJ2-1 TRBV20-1 CSARGRRLAEQSSYNEQFF
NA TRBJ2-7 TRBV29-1 CSVVGGEMYEQYF
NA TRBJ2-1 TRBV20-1 CSARDQRDSYNEQFF
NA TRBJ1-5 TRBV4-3 CASSQDGIAEQPQHF
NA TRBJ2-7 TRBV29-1 CSVGLVSFEQYF
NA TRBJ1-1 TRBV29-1 CSGQYNAEAFF
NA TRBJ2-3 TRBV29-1 CSVNGLSSGVTDTQYF
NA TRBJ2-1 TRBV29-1 CSVEPRTYNEQFF
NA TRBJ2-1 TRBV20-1 CSAERRAGRVYNEQFF
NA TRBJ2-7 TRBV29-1 CSVEDHGQTYEQYF
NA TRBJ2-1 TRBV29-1 CSALGPLHVGNEQFF
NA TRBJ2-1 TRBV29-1 CSVEDPTRGSYNEQFF
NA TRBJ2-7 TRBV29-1 CSVVTATYEQYF
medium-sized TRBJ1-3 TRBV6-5 CASSYSFARGGGNTIYF
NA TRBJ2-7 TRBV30 CAWSGGDASEQYF
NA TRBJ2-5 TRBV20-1 CSAPEQLAGGFQETQYF
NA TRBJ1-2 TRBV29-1 CSVGLRESGGYTF
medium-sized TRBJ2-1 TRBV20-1 CSAITSGGNEQFF
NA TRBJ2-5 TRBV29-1 CSVVWDSKGTQYF
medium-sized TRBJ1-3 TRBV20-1 CSVRSSGNTIYF
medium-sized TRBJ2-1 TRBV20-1 CSARTGLSNEQFF
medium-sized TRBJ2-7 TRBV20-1 CSATKEGHYEQYF
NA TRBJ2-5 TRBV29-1 CGVRSTRKKETQYF
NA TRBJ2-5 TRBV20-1 CSAGPSGRQETQYF
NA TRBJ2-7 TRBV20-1 CSARPWPGAAVSEQYF
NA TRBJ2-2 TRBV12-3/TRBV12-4 CTSSLGSRLFF
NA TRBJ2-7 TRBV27 CASSLDPSGGLYEQYF
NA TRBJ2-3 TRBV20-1 CSARDPSGRQGTDTQYF
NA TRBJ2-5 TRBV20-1 CSARVGSSETQYF
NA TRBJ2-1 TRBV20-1 CSARGMSGRAYNEQFF
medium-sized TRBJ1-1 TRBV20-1 CSARQGSVVTEAFF
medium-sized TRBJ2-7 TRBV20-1 CSASRDGASYEQYF
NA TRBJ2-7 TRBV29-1 CSVREPNSYEQYF
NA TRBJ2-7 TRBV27 CASSFWGQGSYEQYF
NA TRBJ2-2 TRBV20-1 CSARPEEELFF
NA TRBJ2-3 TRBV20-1 CSARDKVFTQYF
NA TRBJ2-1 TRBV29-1 CSVVWGKSTYNEQFF
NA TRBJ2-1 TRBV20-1 CSAISGWNEQFF
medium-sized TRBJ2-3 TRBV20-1 CSAPRGGPDTQYF
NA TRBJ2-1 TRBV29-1 CSTLTSGGSYNEQFF
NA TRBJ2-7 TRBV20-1 CSAKLAGGSPYEQYF
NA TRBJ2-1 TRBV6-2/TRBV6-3 CASSYTERGEQFF
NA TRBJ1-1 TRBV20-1 CSARPTGGLNTEAFF
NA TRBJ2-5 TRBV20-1 CSAPTYRRETQYF
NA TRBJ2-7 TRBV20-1 CSARDIEAGDNPYYEQYF
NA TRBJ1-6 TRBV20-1 CSARRQDYNSPLHF
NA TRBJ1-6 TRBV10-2 CASSERGLDWDNSPLHF
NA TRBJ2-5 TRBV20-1 CSGAGKRDQETQYF
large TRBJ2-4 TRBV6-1 CASSPSGEWNIQYF
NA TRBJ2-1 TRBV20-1 CSARTRGDHEQFF
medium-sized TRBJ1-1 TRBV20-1 CSASDVGGTNTEAFF
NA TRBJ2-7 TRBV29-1 CSVVGQTYEQYF
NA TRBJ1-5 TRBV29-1 CSVMGADQPQHF
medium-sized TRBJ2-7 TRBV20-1 CSGPLAGAYEQYF
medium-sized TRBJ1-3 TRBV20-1 CSAAPLGQVLPGNTIYF
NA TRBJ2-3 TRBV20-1 CSAGGGRGTDTQYF
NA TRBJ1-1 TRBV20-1 CSAARANAEAFF
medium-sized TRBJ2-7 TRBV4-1 CASSQVMGYEQYF